Described below is a single T cell receptor beta chain sequence and its context. The antigen is undetermined. This sample was included in a study of STAT5B mutations in CD4+ large granular lymphocyte leukemia. Data came from immunoSEQ multiplex PCR; TCRdb stores just in-frame clones and leaves some out. The sample has over 30,000 clones; 76% are singletons. CDR1 is KGHSH and CDR2 is LQKENI in the germline V gene. V lost 3 bases and J lost 5, with 9 bases in between. The CDR3 is 13 amino acids. Overall study results and limits: Patient CD4-sorted repertoires stayed more clonal than healthy ones after leukemic-clone removal. Compared with healthy controls (2/35), patient top clones favored TRBV06 (8/27).

This receptor was obtained from a human donor in good health. The rearrangement links TRBV18 to TRBJ2-3; no clear D. What was sequenced was CD4+ T cells from blood buffy coats. The CDR3 here is CASSPNLLDTQYF. The CDR3 bases are TGTGCCAGCTCACCCAACCTGCTAGATACGCAGTATTTT.